Listed below are T cell receptor beta chains from one sample, sequenced in a study of blood T cell repertoires in COVID-19. Some clones are missing from TCRdb's copy, which holds only in-frame ones; the method was immunoSEQ multiplex PCR. The table has more than 90,000 clones, 82% seen once. The sample was peripheral blood. These receptors were obtained from an elderly man with acute or convalescent COVID-19. Each CDR3 is given with its conserved first and last residue. A D gene is named only where the DNA matches it firmly. For some rows the clone size is stated as once, few or many, or as a class when expanded; others skip it.

j_call,d_call,v_call,clone_size,cdr3_nt,cdr3_aa
TRBJ1-4,-,TRBV19,-,TGTGCCAGTAGTAGCCGGGTGGAGGGTCCGAGAGAAAAACTGTTTTTT,CASSSRVEGPREKLFF
TRBJ2-6,TRBD1,TRBV28,once,TGTGCCAGCAGAATCCCACTCGGGACAGGGGGTAACTCTGGGGCCAACGTCCTGACTTTC,CASRIPLGTGGNSGANVLTF
TRBJ1-6,-,TRBV7-8,-,TGTGCCAGCAGCCCCCCAGGACAGTTAAATTCACCCCTCCACTTT,CASSPPGQLNSPLHF
TRBJ2-7,-,TRBV28,-,TGTGCCAGCACCCTAGGACAGCTCTCCTACGAGCAGTACTTC,CASTLGQLSYEQYF
TRBJ1-6,-,TRBV10-3,-,TGTGCCATCAGTGAGGGGGCAAGGAATTCACCCCTCCACTTT,CAISEGARNSPLHF
TRBJ2-1,-,TRBV19,once,TGTGCCAGTAGTCAGCGTTACAATGAGCAGTTCTTC,CASSQRYNEQFF
TRBJ2-7,TRBD2,TRBV5-4,-,TGTGCCAGCAGCCCCCCGGGGCTAGCGGGGGGAGAGCAGTACTTC,CASSPPGLAGGEQYF
TRBJ1-4,TRBD1,TRBV30,once,TGTGCCTGGACCCCTCAGGGGGCGATTAATGAAAAACTGTTTTTT,CAWTPQGAINEKLFF
TRBJ2-6,TRBD1,TRBV6-2/TRBV6-3,once,TGTGCCAGCAGTTACCCCTCGGGACAGGGCTCTGGGGCCAACGTCCTGACTTTC,CASSYPSGQGSGANVLTF
TRBJ1-1,-,TRBV7-2,-,TGTGCCAGCAGCTTAGGACAGAACACTGAAGCTTTCTTT,CASSLGQNTEAFF
TRBJ1-2,TRBD1,TRBV27,once,TGTGCCAGCAGTTCGACGGGACAGAGATTCTATGGCTACACCTTC,CASSSTGQRFYGYTF
TRBJ2-7,-,TRBV10-2,-,TGCGCCAGCAGCAAGCAGGGAGGCGAGCAGTACTTC,CASSKQGGEQYF
TRBJ1-1,-,TRBV5-4,-,TGTGCCAGCAGCTTGGACAGGATGAACACTGAAGCTTTCTTT,CASSLDRMNTEAFF
TRBJ2-2,-,TRBV13,-,TGTGCCAGCAGCTTTAACCCAGCAACAGGAACCGGGGAGCTGTTTTTT,CASSFNPATGTGELFF
TRBJ2-1,-,TRBV19,many,TGTGCCACAAGAAAGGGGGGGGAGGGCCTTCCTTACAATGAGCAGTTCTTC,CATRKGGEGLPYNEQFF
TRBJ1-1,-,TRBV27,-,TGTGCCAGCAGTTTAGGGGGGAGTTGGACTGAAGCTTTCTTT,CASSLGGSWTEAFF
TRBJ2-4,-,TRBV5-1,-,TGCGCCAGCAGCGCCCCAGGAAACATTCAGTACTTC,CASSAPGNIQYF
TRBJ1-6,-,TRBV5-5,few,TGTGCCAGCAGCCCCATTCTCAGCTCCTATAATTCACCCCTCCACTTT,CASSPILSSYNSPLHF
TRBJ1-4,-,TRBV27,-,TGTGCCAGCAGTCGCGGCGGACTCGATGAAAAACTGTTTTTT,CASSRGGLDEKLFF
TRBJ1-2,TRBD1,TRBV3-1/TRBV3-2,-,TGTGCCAGCAGCCAAGAACAGGGGGCGGCCTATGGCTACACCTTC,CASSQEQGAAYGYTF
TRBJ2-7,TRBD1,TRBV29-1,-,TGCAGCGTTGGGGACAGGATGGGCGAGCAGTACTTC,CSVGDRMGEQYF
TRBJ2-2,TRBD2,TRBV3-1/TRBV3-2,-,TGTGCCAGCAGCAGGAGCGGGGGAAACACCGGGGAGCTGTTTTTT,CASSRSGGNTGELFF